Presented here are 11 T cell receptor beta chains from one specimen sequenced in a study of chemoradiotherapy in HPV16-positive cancers. Assay used: immunoSEQ multiplex PCR; TCRdb lists only in-frame clones, some missing. The repertoire holds roughly 15,000 clones, 60% to 75% seen once, with roughly a tenth in the top ten. Collection took place from a patient who underwent chemoradiotherapy. The receptors stem from a human donor with HPV-associated anogenital cancer.

This clone was seen more than once but under ten times. The genes are TRBV28 and TRBJ2-2, with D possibly TRBD2 on 5 matching bases. The germline gives CDR1 MDHEN, CDR2 SYDVKM. V shed 4 bases and J shed 8 bases, with 14 bases lying between them. There are 14 residues in the CDR3. CDR3 nucleotide sequence: TGTGCCAGCAGTTCTGGGAGATTAGCGGGGGAGCTGTTTTTT. It translates to CASSSGRLAGELFF.

V is TRBV27 and J is TRBJ1-2; D uncertain. The CDR3 loop spans 12 amino acids. Trimming removed 3 bases from V and 4 bases from J, with 6 bases in between. Looked up from germline, CDR1 is MNHEY and CDR2 is SMNVEV (reference sequence). CDR3 region: CASSLAGYGYTF. The CDR3 nucleotides read TGTGCCAGCAGTTTGGCAGGCTATGGCTACACCTTC.

The chain has TRBV11-1 and TRBJ1-1, with D perhaps TRBD1 (5 bases). CDR1 SGHAT and CDR2 FQDESV come from the germline V gene (reference sequence). V was cut by 2 bases and J by 1 base, with 14 bases left in between. This CDR3 contains 16 residues. CDR3 protein: CASSLMGRARNTEAFF. The CDR3 coding sequence is TGTGCCAGCAGCTTAATGGGGCGTGCGAGGAACACTGAAGCTTTCTTT.

In this sample, this clone turned up once. The chain links TRBV6-5 to TRBJ1-2, with D perhaps TRBD1 (6 bases). Germline values: CDR1 MNHEY, CDR2 SVGAGI. The CDR3 is 15 amino acids. The V end was cut by 6 bases, the J end by 3 bases, with 17 bases between. For the CDR3, the DNA is TGTGCCAGCAGAGACCGCGACAGGTCGTACTATGGCTACACCTTC. Protein product: CASRDRDRSYYGYTF.

This rearrangement joins TRBV28 to TRBJ2-2; D might be TRBD1 (5 bases). V shed 2 bases and J shed 6 bases, with 10 bases lying between them. The CDR3 length is 14 residues. Looked up from germline, CDR1 is MDHEN and CDR2 is SYDVKM. CDR3 amino acids: CASSLQGGAGELFF. CDR3 nucleotide sequence: TGTGCCAGCAGTTTACAGGGTGGAGCCGGGGAGCTGTTTTTT.

The chain employs TRBV6-5 and TRBJ1-5; D possibly corresponds to TRBD1 (6 bases). The V gene's germline CDR1 is MNHEY and CDR2 SVGAGI. CDR3 length: 15 residues. V was pared by 10 bases and J by 3 bases, with 19 bases between. CDR3 sequence (DNA): TGTGCCACCATGATCGGGACACAAACCAATCAGCCCCAGCATTTT. Protein product: CATMIGTQTNQPQHF.

V and J are TRBV7-9 and TRBJ2-1, with D possibly TRBD1 on 6 matching bases. There are 15 residues in the CDR3. CDR1 and CDR2 (germline): SEHNR, FQNEAQ (reference sequence). The germline V and J ends were trimmed by 5 bases and 3 bases, with 14 bases remaining between them. Here the CDR3 reads CASSADRILYNEQFF. The CDR3 nucleotides are TGTGCCAGCAGCGCCGACAGGATCCTCTACAATGAGCAGTTCTTC.

On this clone itself: Other DNA sequences in this sample translate to the same CDR3. The V gene is TRBV18, the J gene TRBJ2-7, with D tentatively TRBD1 (5 bases). The CDR3 contains 12 residues. Per the germline V gene, CDR1 is KGHSH and CDR2 is LQKENI. Trimming pared 3 bases from V and 4 bases from J, leaving 7 bases between. CDR3 residues: CASSPDSYEQYF. CDR3 bases: TGTGCCAGCTCACCCGACAGTTACGAGCAGTACTTC. Complete variable domain (other parts from reference TRBV18 and TRBJ2-7): NAGVMQNPRHLVRRRGQEARLRCSPMKGHSHVYWYRQLPEEGLKFMVYLQKENIIDESGMPKERFSAEFPKEGPSILRIQQVVRGDSAAYFCASSPDSYEQYFGPGTRLTVT.

The V call is TRBV19, the J call TRBJ2-3; 11 bases align to TRBD2. The trim removed 4 bases at V and 6 bases at J, leaving 9 bases unmatched. The germline CDR1 and CDR2 sequences are LNHDA and SQIVND (reference sequence). The CDR3 is made up of 16 amino acids. In DNA, the CDR3 is TGTGCCAGTAGTAGTCCAGCGACTAGCGGGGTGGATACGCAGTATTTT. It specifies CASSSPATSGVDTQYF.

V gene TRBV5-4 combines with J gene TRBJ2-1, with no clear D. The V gene's germline CDR1 is SGHNT and CDR2 YYREEE (reference sequence). V shed 4 bases and J shed 3 bases, with 14 bases lying between them. The CDR3 runs to 15 residues. CDR3 DNA sequence: TGTGCCAGCAGCCCCGGACCGACGGACTACAATGAGCAGTTCTTC. Its protein product is CASSPGPTDYNEQFF. The variable domain in full, completed from reference TRBV5-4 and TRBJ2-1, reads ETGVTQSPTHLIKTRGQQVTLRCSSQSGHNTVSWYQQALGQGPQFIFQYYREEENGRGNFPPRFSGLQFPNYSSELNVNALELDDSALYLCASSPGPTDYNEQFFGPGTRLTVL.

This clone was seen a handful of times. The V and J genes are TRBV5-4 and TRBJ2-1, with 12 nucleotides matching TRBD2. Unmatched junction bases numbered 6, after V lost 4 bases and J lost 7 bases. The CDR3 sequence is 15 residues long. Per the germline V gene, CDR1 is SGHNT and CDR2 is YYREEE (reference sequence). This chain's CDR3 is CASSKTSGSRNEQFF. In DNA form, the CDR3 reads TGTGCCAGCAGCAAGACTAGCGGGAGTAGGAATGAGCAGTTCTTC.